This TCR beta chain was found in a study of blood T cell repertoires in COVID-19. Study information: Donors in the United States, Italy and Spain gave samples during acute or convalescent COVID-19. Nucleic acid was either cDNA or gDNA, and it came from T cells, B-cell-depleted T cells, or PBMCs.

The CDR3 contains 13 residues. Trimming took 1 base from V and 5 from J, leaving 5 bases between them. A note on this clone: The same CDR3 can be traced to other DNA sequences in this sample.

Authors' processing steps: Nucleated cell number was recorded as an estimate derived from reference gene primer amplification. The repertoire was sequenced with immunoSEQ multiplex PCR; TCRdb's copy has only in-frame clones and lacks some. V, J and clone size were drawn from that table, and D and trimming were deduced from the DNA. The table records fewer than 250,000 clones, about 85% of them present only once. The chain recombines TRBV12-3 or TRBV12-4 with TRBJ2-2; D unresolved. The sequenced sample was peripheral blood. The clonotype comes from a middle-aged man with acute or convalescent COVID-19. The CDR3 DNA reads TGTGCCAGCAGTTTAGGCAGAACCGGGGAGCTGTTTTTT. This codes for CASSLGRTGELFF.